The rows below give T cell receptor beta chains drawn from one sample of a study of T cells in Graves' hyperthyroidism and ophthalmopathy. TCRdb re-derived calls from the multiplex PCR reads in MiXCR, one entry per CDR3 protein. The sample has more than 350,000 distinct CDR3 sequences, 13% to 15% seen once. The source material was blood. These receptors all stem from a woman aged 60 to 75 with Graves' ophthalmopathy. CDR3s include the opening cysteine and the closing phenylalanine or tryptophan. D genes are given only for firm matches. Part of the rows lack a size; the others show once, few, many or a class for expanded clones.

CDR3 protein	CDR3 DNA	clone size	V gene	J gene	D gene
CASSLSPGLTEQFF	TGTGCCAGCAGTTTAAGTCCGGGACTAACTGAGCAGTTCTTC	-	TRBV27	TRBJ2-1	TRBD2
CASSRPDAIAEAFF	TGCGCCAGCAGCCGCCCCGATGCTATCGCTGAAGCTTTCTTT	-	TRBV5-1	TRBJ1-1	-
CASSVGDNLNTEAFF	TGTGCCAGCAGCGTAGGGGACAACCTGAACACTGAAGCTTTCTTT	many	TRBV9	TRBJ1-1	-
CASGLSHNEQFF	TGTGCTAGTGGTTTGTCCCACAATGAGCAGTTCTTC	many	TRBV12-5	TRBJ2-1	-
CASSPIAASSYNEQFF	TGCGCCAGCAGCCCTATAGCGGCGAGCTCCTACAATGAGCAGTTCTTC	many	TRBV5-1	TRBJ2-1	-
CASSFWTSEQYF	TGTGCCAGCAGTTTCTGGACAAGCGAGCAGTACTTC	many	TRBV12-3/TRBV12-4	TRBJ2-7	-
CASSEAGTQVLIEQYF	TGTGCCAGCAGTGAAGCGGGCACCCAGGTGCTAATCGAGCAGTACTTC	many	TRBV6-1	TRBJ2-7	-
CASSLTLAGTEQYF	TGCGCCAGCAGCTTGACACTAGCGGGAACCGAGCAGTACTTC	few	TRBV5-1	TRBJ2-7	TRBD2
CSARDVGDQPQHF	TGCAGTGCTAGAGATGTGGGGGATCAGCCCCAGCATTTT	many	TRBV20-1	TRBJ1-5	-
CASSPEYLTHNEQFF	TGTGCCAGCAGTCCCGAATACCTAACTCACAATGAGCAGTTCTTC	-	TRBV27	TRBJ2-1	-
CSAMRPAGPLGDEQFF	TGCAGTGCTATGCGCCCAGCGGGCCCACTTGGGGATGAGCAGTTCTTC	many	TRBV20-1	TRBJ2-1	-
CASELRRLAPNTQYF	TGTGCCAGCGAACTCCGGAGACTAGCGCCTAATACGCAGTATTTT	-	TRBV2	TRBJ2-3	TRBD2
CASNRGQGAVNTEAFF	TGTGCCAGCAACAGAGGGCAGGGAGCGGTCAACACTGAAGCTTTCTTT	many	TRBV2	TRBJ1-1	-
CASSIKGSNTEAFF	TGTGCCAGTAGTATTAAGGGATCTAACACTGAAGCTTTCTTT	-	TRBV19	TRBJ1-1	-
CASRPESGGNTEAFF	TGCGCCAGCAGACCGGAATCGGGGGGGAACACTGAAGCTTTCTTT	many	TRBV5-1	TRBJ1-1	-
CASRSVGGSNQPQHF	TGTGCCAGCAGGTCGGTGGGGGGAAGCAATCAGCCCCAGCATTTT	many	TRBV28	TRBJ1-5	-
CASSYADRARSSEQYF	TGTGCCAGCAGTTATGCGGACAGGGCAAGGTCGTCCGAGCAGTACTTC	many	TRBV6-1	TRBJ2-7	TRBD1
CASGTTGEVRGGYTF	TGCGCCAGCGGAACTACAGGGGAAGTTCGCGGGGGCTACACCTTC	-	TRBV5-1	TRBJ1-2	TRBD1
CASSSLAGAGGDEQFF	TGTGCCAGCAGCTCCCTTGCCGGGGCGGGGGGAGATGAGCAGTTCTTC	many	TRBV7-8	TRBJ2-1	TRBD2
CASSLSGGRTDTQYF	TGTGCCAGCAGCTTAAGCGGGGGACGCACAGATACGCAGTATTTT	few	TRBV11-3	TRBJ2-3	TRBD2
CASRSSGTQETQYF	TGTGCCAGCAGGTCTAGCGGGACTCAAGAGACCCAGTACTTC	few	TRBV28	TRBJ2-5	TRBD2
CSARGEGNLAGGHEQYF	TGCAGTGCTAGAGGGGAAGGGAACCTAGCGGGAGGGCACGAGCAGTACTTC	many	TRBV20-1	TRBJ2-7	TRBD2